A single count supports the clone carrying this T cell receptor (beta chain). The source of the sample is a study of blood T cell repertoires in COVID-19. The CDR3 runs 18 residues. Germline CDR1 reads LNHDA; CDR2 reads SQIVND (reference sequence). Between the trimmed V and J ends, which lost 3 bases and 0 bases, there was a span of 20 bases. Some clones are missing from TCRdb's copy, which holds only in-frame ones; the method was immunoSEQ multiplex PCR. The repertoire consists of some 460,000 clones, with about 85% occurring once and the leading ten covering roughly 0.7%. Sequenced material: PBMCs or T cells enriched from blood (not recorded which). The receptor was derived from a woman aged 18-29 years who had recovered from COVID-19. The chain combines TRBV19 with TRBJ1-1; no reliable D call. The DNA of the CDR3 is TGTGCCAGTAGTATTAGGGTGGGATTCCCGGACTTGAACACTGAAGCTTTCTTT. Protein product: CASSIRVGFPDLNTEAFF.